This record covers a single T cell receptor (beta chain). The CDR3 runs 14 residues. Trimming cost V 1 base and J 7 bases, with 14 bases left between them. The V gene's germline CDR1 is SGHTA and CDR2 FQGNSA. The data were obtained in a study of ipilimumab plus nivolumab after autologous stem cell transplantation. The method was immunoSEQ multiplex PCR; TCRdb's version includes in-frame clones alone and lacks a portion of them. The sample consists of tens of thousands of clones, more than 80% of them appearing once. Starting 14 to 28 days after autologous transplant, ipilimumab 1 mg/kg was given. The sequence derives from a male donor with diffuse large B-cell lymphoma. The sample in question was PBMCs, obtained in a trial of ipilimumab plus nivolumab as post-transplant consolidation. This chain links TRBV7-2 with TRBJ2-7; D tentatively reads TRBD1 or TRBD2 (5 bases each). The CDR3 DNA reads TGTGCCAGCAGCTTAGGGGCAGGGTCGGGAGAGCAGTACTTC. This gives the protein CASSLGAGSGEQYF.